This TCR beta chain was retrieved from a study of Ad26.COV2.S vaccination and SARS-CoV-2 variants. Of note for this clone: Its specificity is not known.

Germline V gene data show CDR1 as LGHNA and CDR2 as YSLEER. The trim removed 2 bases at V and 5 bases at J, leaving 8 bases unmatched. The CDR3 covers 16 residues. Sequencing used immunoSEQ multiplex PCR; TCRdb keeps in-frame clones, though not all of them. The table has 300,000 to 400,000 clones, approximately 86% seen once. Findings and limits, study-wide: Substantial post-vaccination breadth of spike-specific CD8+ and CD4+ T cell responses was reported. Vaccine recipients posted higher spike-specific TCR breadth than their placebo counterparts.

Described treatment: some 20 received Ad26.COV2.S at low or high dose, single or two shots; 5 received placebo; per-sample allocation not given. Material that was analyzed had been drawn on day 63 after the first vaccine or placebo injection. Source: peripheral blood, taken in a trial of Ad26.COV2.S vaccine versus placebo. The V and J genes are TRBV4-3 and TRBJ2-1; TRBD2 aligns across 8 bases. The clonotype originates from a person between 18 and 65 years old who received the Ad26.COV2.S COVID-19 vaccine or a placebo. In DNA form, the CDR3 reads TGCGCCAGCAGCCAATACGTTAGCGGGACCCACAATGAGCAGTTCTTC. This translates into CASSQYVSGTHNEQFF.